The following is a T cell receptor (beta chain) sequence with its context. Antigen specificity is unknown. The data were taken from a study of shared clonotypes between healthy human individuals. Findings and caveats of the study: Sampling was confined to blood; repertoires within tissues likely differ. A generally larger estimated richness was seen in naive subsets than in memory subsets.

With V trimmed by 3 bases and J by 0 bases, 3 bases remained unmatched. This CDR3 comprises 15 residues. CDR1 is SNHLY, CDR2 FYNNEI, per germline. Terminally differentiated effector memory CD45RA+ cells were excluded by CCR7 positive selection of CD45RO-negative cells. The healthy adult donors were HIV-negative and reported no recent acute infections or vaccinations. Method: immunoSEQ multiplex PCR; TCRdb's copy keeps in-frame clones and lacks some. The table includes millions of clones, about 95% detected once. Sequencing was done on a sample of naive CD8+ T cells sorted from blood. The sequence derives from a man aged 18 to 29 in good health. V is TRBV2 and J is TRBJ2-3, with TRBD2 matching 7 bases. DNA of the CDR3: TGTGCCAGCAGTGAGGTGGGGGGGAGCACAGATACGCAGTATTTT. This sequence encodes CASSEVGGSTDTQYF.